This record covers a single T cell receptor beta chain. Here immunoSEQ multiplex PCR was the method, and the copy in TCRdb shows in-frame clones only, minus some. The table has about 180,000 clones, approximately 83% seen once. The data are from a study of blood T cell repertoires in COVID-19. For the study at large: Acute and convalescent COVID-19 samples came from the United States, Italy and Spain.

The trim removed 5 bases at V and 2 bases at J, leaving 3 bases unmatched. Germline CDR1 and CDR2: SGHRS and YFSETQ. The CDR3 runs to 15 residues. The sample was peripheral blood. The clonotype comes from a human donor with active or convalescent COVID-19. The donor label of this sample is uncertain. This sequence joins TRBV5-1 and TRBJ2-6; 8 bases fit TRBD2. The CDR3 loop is CASRPGGAGANVLTF. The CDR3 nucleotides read TGCGCCAGCAGGCCGGGAGGGGCTGGGGCCAACGTCCTGACTTTC.